The 32 T cell receptor beta chains below all came from one sample that was sequenced in a study of cytomegalovirus exposure and HLA in healthy donors. A multiplex PCR was run with 60 Vbeta primers and 13 Jbeta primers. Data came from immunoSEQ multiplex PCR; TCRdb stores just in-frame clones and leaves some out. In the table there are roughly 170,000 clones, around four fifths of which are singletons. The sample comprised PBMCs. Receptors were obtained from a man aged 25 to 40 in good health and CMV-seronegative.

J is TRBJ2-7 and V is TRBV4-1, with TRBD1 matching 9 bases. The CDR3 loop spans 15 amino acids. Germline CDR1 is MGHRA and CDR2 is YSYEKL. V gave up 3 bases and J gave up 4 bases; unmatched junction bases: 7. CDR3 residues: CASSHPTGGSYEQYF. DNA for the CDR3: TGCGCCAGCAGCCATCCGACAGGGGGGTCGTACGAGCAGTACTTC.

The chain recombines TRBV7-8 with TRBJ1-1; D is perhaps TRBD1 (5 bases). Germline CDR1 is SGHVS and CDR2 is FQNEAQ. The CDR3 length is 14 residues. The V end lost 3 bases, the J end lost 3 bases, and 11 bases lay between the germline ends. The DNA of the CDR3 is TGTGCCAGCAGCTTCGGGGGAAGGGACACTGAAGCTTTCTTT. This gives the protein CASSFGGRDTEAFF.

The genes are TRBV2 and TRBJ1-2; 7 nucleotides line up with TRBD1. Germline loops: CDR1 SNHLY, CDR2 FYNNEI. The V and J ends lost 7 bases and 3 bases, in that order; junction bases with no gene match: 8. The CDR3 is made up of 14 amino acids. CDR3 DNA: TGTGCCAGCATGAAGACAGGGATCGACTATGGCTACACCTTC. This sequence encodes CASMKTGIDYGYTF. The whole variable domain, remainder taken from reference TRBV2 and TRBJ1-2, is EPEVTQTPSHQVTQMGQEVILRCVPISNHLYFYWYRQILGQKVEFLVSFYNNEISEKSEIFDDQFSVERPDGSNFTLKIRSTKLEDSAMYFCASMKTGIDYGYTFGSGTRLTVV.

The chain uses TRBV30 and TRBJ1-2; 8 bases align to TRBD1. V dropped 2 bases and J dropped 4; count of bases not matched to a gene: 6. Germline CDR1 is GTSNPN and CDR2 is SVGIG (reference sequence). The CDR3 is 14 amino acids. The CDR3 sequence: CAWSPDRGGYGYTF. CDR3 in DNA: TGTGCCTGGAGTCCAGACAGGGGAGGCTATGGCTACACCTTC.

This clone was recorded a few times. V usage is TRBV7-9 and J usage is TRBJ2-3; D is ambiguous. V was clipped by 2 bases and J by 3 bases, with 3 bases between them. This CDR3 has 12 residues. Looked up from germline, CDR1 is SEHNR and CDR2 is FQNEAQ (reference sequence). For the CDR3, the DNA is TGTGCCAGCAGCTTACAAACAGATACGCAGTATTTT. Translated: CASSLQTDTQYF.

V is TRBV9 and J is TRBJ2-5; D is unclear. Trimming cost V 0 bases and J 0 bases, with 6 bases left between them. In germline, CDR1 is SGDLS, CDR2 YYNGEE. This CDR3 is 14 amino acids long. The CDR3 DNA reads as TGTGCCAGCAGCGTAGGGCAGGACCAAGAGACCCAGTACTTC. This codes for CASSVGQDQETQYF.

This clone was recorded only once. The chain joins TRBV27 to TRBJ2-3; unclear D gene. V shed 0 bases and J shed 2 bases, with 15 bases lying between them. CDR1 MNHEY and CDR2 SMNVEV come from the germline V gene (reference sequence). The CDR3 extends over 17 amino acids. CDR3 loop: CASSLSSPTSTTDTQYF. As DNA, the CDR3 is TGTGCCAGCAGTTTATCGAGTCCGACTTCCACCACAGATACGCAGTATTTT.

This chain uses TRBV9 with TRBJ1-4, with TRBD1 matching over 7 bases. Germline CDR1 is SGDLS and CDR2 is YYNGEE. This CDR3 region has 17 residues. J lost 0 bases, V lost 4 bases, and 9 bases had no gene match. CDR3 coding DNA: TGTGCCAGCAGCAGAACCGGGACAGTAACAACTAATGAAAAACTGTTTTTT. Protein: CASSRTGTVTTNEKLFF.

This CDR3 reads CASSLSSPLAGGNNEQFF. The DNA for the CDR3 is TGTGCCAGCAGTTTATCGAGCCCTCTAGCGGGAGGGAACAATGAGCAGTTCTTC. This rearrangement joins TRBV27 to TRBJ2-1; TRBD2 matches 12 bases. The junction had 8 bases not matched to a gene; V was cut back by 0 bases and J by 5 bases. The V gene's germline CDR1 is MNHEY and CDR2 SMNVEV (reference sequence). This CDR3 comprises 18 residues.

The V call is TRBV11-3, the J call TRBJ1-1, with D possibly being TRBD1 (5 bases). The V end was cut by 5 bases, the J end by 0 bases, with 7 bases between. Germline CDR1 and CDR2: SGHNT and YENEEA. The CDR3 length is 13 residues. The DNA of the CDR3 is TGTGCCAGCAGCATGACAGTGAACACTGAAGCTTTCTTT. This translates into CASSMTVNTEAFF.

This chain uses TRBV28 with TRBJ2-7, with 8 bases fitting TRBD2. Germline assignment: CDR1 MDHEN and CDR2 SYDVKM. This CDR3 is built from 16 residues. Trimming took 4 bases from V and 11 from J; bases not matched to a gene: 19. CDR3 DNA: TGTGCCAGCAGTTCAACGGGCGGGGGACTAGGGGCCCTTGAGTACTTC. It specifies CASSSTGGGLGALEYF.

The chain employs TRBV6-1 and TRBJ1-1, with a weak D call TRBD1 (5 bases). The germline gives CDR1 MNHNS, CDR2 SASEGT. The CDR3 is made up of 12 amino acids. V was clipped by 6 bases and J by 6 bases, with 11 bases between them. The CDR3 spells CASSPRGAEAFF. In DNA, the CDR3 is TGTGCCAGCAGCCCCCGGGGGGCTGAAGCTTTCTTT.

This clone was seen only a few times. The chain joins TRBV2 to TRBJ2-5, with TRBD2 identical over 8 bases. Trimming cost V 6 bases and J 5 bases; bases outside gene matches: 8. Per the germline V gene, CDR1 is SNHLY and CDR2 is FYNNEI. The CDR3 length is 14 residues. This CDR3 is CASREGTRGETQYF. CDR3 in DNA: TGTGCCAGCAGGGAGGGGACTAGGGGCGAGACCCAGTACTTC.

The V call is TRBV11-2, the J call TRBJ1-1; 7 bases are a match to TRBD1. Per germline, CDR1 SGHAT and CDR2 FQNNGV. The CDR3 runs to 15 residues. V dropped 5 bases and J dropped 4; count of bases not matched to a gene: 10. The CDR3 protein is CASSHRQGGITEAFF. The CDR3, as DNA: TGTGCCAGCAGCCATCGACAGGGAGGAATCACTGAAGCTTTCTTT. The full variable domain, rest sourced from reference TRBV11-2 and TRBJ1-1, is EAGVAQSPRYKIIEKRQSVAFWCNPISGHATLYWYQQILGQGPKLLIQFQNNGVVDDSQLPKDRFSAERLKGVDSTLKIQPAKLEDSAVYLCASSHRQGGITEAFFGQGTRLTVV.

This clone appeared a few times. One end of the junction varies from germline; a read error may be responsible. V is TRBV6-5 and J is TRBJ1-2; D possibly corresponds to TRBD1 (6 bases). Germline V gene lookup returns CDR1 MNHEY and CDR2 SVGAGI. The CDR3 is 15 amino acids. The CDR3 reads CASSKKTGTNYGYTF. The CDR3 nucleotides read TGTGCCAGCAGCAAAAAAACAGGGACTAATTATGGCTACACCTTC.

This rearrangement joins TRBV7-3 to TRBJ2-3; 7 nucleotides line up with TRBD1. With 4 bases clipped from V and 6 bases from J, the junction kept 7 bases outside the gene matches. This CDR3 has 14 residues. The germline V gene has CDR1 SGHTA and CDR2 FQGTGA. CDR3 sequence: CASSSEGGRDTQYF. DNA of the CDR3: TGTGCCAGCAGCTCCGAAGGGGGCCGGGATACGCAGTATTTT.

The J gene is TRBJ2-1, the V gene TRBV5-6; no firm D call. Trimming removed 4 bases from V and 3 bases from J, with 11 bases in between. The CDR3 contains 14 residues. Germline CDR1 reads SGHDT; CDR2 reads YYEEEE. CDR3 DNA sequence: TGTGCCAGCAGCCTTCGACATGGCTACAATGAGCAGTTCTTC. Its translation: CASSLRHGYNEQFF.

This clone occurred a few times. The chain couples TRBV19 to TRBJ2-4; the D gene is possibly TRBD1 (6 bases). The germline gives CDR1 LNHDA, CDR2 SQIVND (reference sequence). V lost 6 bases to trimming and J lost 2 bases, with 14 bases between them. This CDR3 is built from 15 residues. CDR3 amino acids: CASSTGMGSKNIQYF. CDR3 nucleotides: TGTGCCAGTAGCACAGGGATGGGGTCCAAAAACATTCAGTACTTC.

V gene TRBV7-9 combines with J gene TRBJ2-7, with D uncertain. Trimming removed 3 bases at V and 5 bases at J, with 17 bases between. Germline CDR1 reads SEHNR; CDR2 reads FQNEAQ (reference sequence). The CDR3 is 15 amino acids. CDR3 residues: CASSFLLGLVNEQYF. The CDR3 region has the DNA TGTGCCAGCAGCTTCCTATTGGGTCTAGTCAACGAGCAGTACTTC.

With regard to this clone: The sample has other DNA sequences that encode this CDR3 too. This sequence joins TRBV28 and TRBJ1-2; 9 nucleotides line up with TRBD1. The V segment lost 6 bases and the J segment 4 bases; nucleotides outside the gene matches: 9. Looked up from germline, CDR1 is MDHEN and CDR2 is SYDVKM. This CDR3 is 15 amino acids long. The CDR3 DNA reads as TGTGCCAGCAGACCAACAGGGGGCGAGGGCTATGGCTACACCTTC. Translated, it gives CASRPTGGEGYGYTF.

In this sample, this clone turned up once. The J gene is TRBJ2-2, the V gene TRBV6-1, with TRBD1 as a possible D gene (5 bases). The length of the CDR3 is 15 residues. In germline, CDR1 is MNHNS, CDR2 SASEGT. With 4 bases removed from V and 4 bases from J, the gap between germline ends came to 13 bases. CDR3 bases: TGTGCCAGCAGTGTAGTGGACATATCCACCGGGGAGCTGTTTTTT. This gives the protein CASSVVDISTGELFF.

A few counts support this clone. V usage is TRBV6-1 and J usage is TRBJ1-6; D might be TRBD1 (5 bases). This CDR3 comprises 13 residues. Germline-derived CDR1 and CDR2 are MNHNS and SASEGT. Trimming took 3 bases from V and 5 from J, leaving 5 bases between them. CDR3 sequence (DNA): TGTGCCAGCAGTGACAGGGATAATTCACCCCTCCACTTT. This sequence encodes CASSDRDNSPLHF.

The CDR3 spells CASSQDPRDTAGSNQPQHF. DNA for the CDR3: TGCGCCAGCAGCCAAGATCCCCGTGATACGGCGGGAAGCAATCAGCCCCAGCATTTT. The V gene is TRBV4-1, the J gene TRBJ1-5; D not certain. Germline V gives CDR1 MGHRA, CDR2 YSYEKL. This CDR3 comprises 19 residues. Trimming took 0 bases from V and 1 from J, leaving 19 bases between them.

This rearrangement joins TRBV7-3 to TRBJ2-2; tentative D call: TRBD1 (5 bases). Trimming pared 1 base from V and 6 bases from J, leaving 6 bases between. Germline V gene sequence: CDR1 SGHTA, CDR2 FQGTGA. The CDR3 has 13 amino acids. In nucleotides, the CDR3 is TGTGCCAGCAGCTTAATGGGGCCCGGGGAGCTGTTTTTT. Translating it yields CASSLMGPGELFF.

The rearrangement joins TRBV19 to TRBJ1-1; TRBD1 matches at 8 bases. The CDR3 covers 15 residues. Germline values: CDR1 LNHDA, CDR2 SQIVND (reference sequence). The ends lost 6 bases at V and 4 bases at J; junction bases unmatched: 10. The CDR3 sequence is CASRYQGAQTTEAFF. CDR3 DNA sequence: TGTGCCAGTAGATACCAGGGGGCGCAAACCACTGAAGCTTTCTTT.

This sequence joins TRBV7-3 and TRBJ2-7, with TRBD2 identical over 9 bases. The V gene end was trimmed by 5 bases and the J gene end by 4 bases; junction bases not matched to a gene: 9. This CDR3 has 15 amino acids. Per the germline V gene, CDR1 is SGHTA and CDR2 is FQGTGA. CDR3 bases: TGTGCCAGCAGCGCCAGAGGTAGCGGGAGTTACGAGCAGTACTTC. Translated: CASSARGSGSYEQYF.

This chain uses TRBV28 with TRBJ1-5; D may be TRBD1 (5 bases). The CDR3 is 18 residues long. Germline V gives CDR1 MDHEN, CDR2 SYDVKM. V gave up 3 bases and J gave up 2 bases, with 20 bases separating them. For the CDR3, the DNA is TGTGCCAGCAGTTTGGGGATAACAGGATTTTTTGGCAATCAGCCCCAGCATTTT. This gives the protein CASSLGITGFFGNQPQHF.

The CDR3, as DNA: TGTGCCAGCAGCTTCTCCGTCGGGTTGGAGACCCAGTACTTC. This encodes CASSFSVGLETQYF. The chain links TRBV11-1 to TRBJ2-5; no reliable D call. Per the germline V gene, CDR1 is SGHAT and CDR2 is FQDESV (reference sequence). Trimming shortened V by 3 bases and J by 5 bases, and 13 bases separated the two germline ends. This CDR3 is built from 14 residues.

The chain recombines TRBV18 with TRBJ2-7; no clear D. The CDR3 has 11 residues. Trimming left V 6 bases short and J 0 bases short, with 3 bases between. Germline-derived CDR1 and CDR2 are KGHSH and LQKENI. CDR3 sequence (DNA): TGTGCCAGCTCGAGCTCCTACGAGCAGTACTTC. Translation gives CASSSSYEQYF. Variable domain in full (rest from reference TRBV18 and TRBJ2-7): NAGVMQNPRHLVRRRGQEARLRCSPMKGHSHVYWYRQLPEEGLKFMVYLQKENIIDESGMPKERFSAEFPKEGPSILRIQQVVRGDSAAYFCASSSSYEQYFGPGTRLTVT.

The chain links TRBV9 to TRBJ1-5; the match to TRBD1 covers 8 bases. The CDR3 contains 13 residues. With 3 bases clipped from V and 5 bases from J, the junction kept 1 base outside the gene matches. Germline CDR1 is SGDLS and CDR2 is YYNGEE. The CDR3 loop reads CASSGQGYQPQHF. The CDR3 region has the DNA TGTGCCAGCAGCGGACAGGGGTATCAGCCCCAGCATTTT.

The chain combines TRBV28 with TRBJ1-1; tentative D call: TRBD1 (5 bases). The CDR3 extends over 14 amino acids. The germline V and J ends were trimmed by 5 bases and 4 bases, with 14 bases remaining between them. Germline V gene data show CDR1 as MDHEN and CDR2 as SYDVKM. This chain's CDR3 is CASSVPSGVTEAFF. In DNA form, the CDR3 reads TGTGCCAGCAGTGTGCCTTCGGGGGTCACTGAAGCTTTCTTT.

The rearrangement joins TRBV5-1 to TRBJ2-6, with D maybe TRBD1 (6 bases). The CDR3 has 16 residues. Trimming removed 1 base at V and 3 bases at J, with 11 bases between. Germline V gene sequence: CDR1 SGHRS, CDR2 YFSETQ. The CDR3 bases are TGCGCCAGCAGCTTGTATACAGGGTATGGGGCCAACGTCCTGACTTTC. Translating it yields CASSLYTGYGANVLTF.